The 23 T cell receptor beta chains listed next were all sequenced from one sample in a study of regulatory T cells in long-lasting Graves disease. Assembly of TCR beta libraries relied on iRepertoire HTBI primers together with Arm-PCR of CDR3 regions. TCRdb itself ran the multiplex PCR reads through MiXCR, one entry per CDR3 protein. The table lists hundreds of thousands of distinct CDR3 sequences, 13% of them singletons. Time point denoted: newly diagnosed GD, antithyroid drugs for less than 3 months. PBMC-extracted RNA yielded the TCR library. The same sample was also studied in work on T cells in Graves' hyperthyroidism and ophthalmopathy.

The material was peripheral blood mononuclear cells (PBMCs), obtained at new diagnosis, from a patient treated with antithyroid drugs. These TCRs come from a man aged 30-40 years with Graves disease.

This clonotype came up many times. J is TRBJ2-5 and V is TRBV7-2, with 10 bases identical to TRBD2. Looked up from germline, CDR1 is SGHTA and CDR2 is FQGNSA. V was pared by 3 bases and J by 3 bases, with 1 base of the junction left unmatched. The CDR3 sequence is 14 residues long. This CDR3 reads CASSFGLAEETQYF. The CDR3 DNA reads TGTGCCAGCAGCTTCGGACTAGCGGAAGAGACCCAGTACTTC.

The chain carries TRBV5-1 and TRBJ2-1, with 8 bases identical to TRBD1. The CDR3 loop spans 16 amino acids. Germline-derived CDR1 and CDR2 are SGHRS and YFSETQ. V trimming: 6 bases; J trimming: 4 bases; junction bases outside the gene matches: 12. DNA of the CDR3: TGCGCCAGCACACTTATGTCAGGGGGCTTTTACAATGAGCAGTTCTTC. Translation: CASTLMSGGFYNEQFF.

This clonotype was detected many times. V usage is TRBV12-5 and J usage is TRBJ2-1; 10 nucleotides align to TRBD2. The CDR3 spans 17 residues. Germline CDR1 and CDR2: LGHNT and FRNRAP. The V segment lost 0 bases and the J segment 0 bases; nucleotides outside the gene matches: 2. CDR3 in amino acids: CASGLVLAGSSYNEQFF. DNA for the CDR3: TGTGCTAGTGGTTTGGTACTAGCGGGGAGCTCCTACAATGAGCAGTTCTTC.

In its sample, this clonotype was seen a few times. The chain combines TRBV4-1 with TRBJ2-5; D is ambiguous. Germline values: CDR1 MGHRA, CDR2 YSYEKL. Trimming removed 1 base from V and 5 bases from J, with 17 bases in between. The CDR3 length is 16 residues. The CDR3 nucleotides are TGCGCCAGCAGCCAAGTAGTCCTCAAGGCTGGGGAGACCCAGTACTTC. This encodes CASSQVVLKAGETQYF.

There are a few counts of this clonotype. This rearrangement joins TRBV3-1 to TRBJ1-4; D ambiguous. CDR1 is LGHDT, CDR2 YNNKEL, per germline (reference sequence). The V and J ends lost 1 base and 0 bases respectively, with 3 bases between them. The CDR3 runs to 14 residues. The CDR3 loop reads CASSQAATNEKLFF. CDR3 sequence (DNA): TGTGCCAGCAGCCAAGCAGCAACTAATGAAAAACTGTTTTTT.

In its sample, this clonotype was seen many times. V and J are TRBV2 and TRBJ1-6; D is unresolved. Germline CDR1 is SNHLY and CDR2 is FYNNEI. This CDR3 spans 14 amino acids. The V end lost 4 bases, the J end lost 7 bases, and 11 bases lay between the germline ends. The CDR3 nucleotides are TGTGCCAGCAGTGCAAGTCAGCGCAATTCACCCCTCCACTTT. Amino acids: CASSASQRNSPLHF.

In this sample, this clonotype turned up many times. The chain uses TRBV5-1 and TRBJ2-1; D perhaps matches TRBD2 (5 bases). This CDR3 has 15 amino acids. V lost 4 bases and J 4 bases, leaving 15 bases between the germline ends. CDR1 and CDR2 (germline): SGHRS, YFSETQ. The CDR3 coding sequence is TGCGCCAGCAGCCCCTCGGGGATGCCTTACAATGAGCAGTTCTTC. It is translated as CASSPSGMPYNEQFF.

The rearrangement links TRBV5-8 to TRBJ2-1; D ambiguous. The CDR3 is 17 residues long. Trimming took 1 base from V and 0 from J, leaving 14 bases between them. Germline V gene sequence: CDR1 SGHTS, CDR2 YDEGEE. CDR3 residues: CASSLMGSPRSYNEQFF. DNA for the CDR3: TGTGCCAGCAGCTTGATGGGTTCGCCCCGCTCCTACAATGAGCAGTTCTTC. The entire variable domain, with the rest obtained from reference TRBV5-8 and TRBJ2-1, is as follows: EAGVTQSPTHLIKTRGQQATLRCSPISGHTSVYWYQQALGLGLQFLLWYDEGEERNRGNFPPRFSGRQFPNYSSELNVNALELEDSALYLCASSLMGSPRSYNEQFFGPGTRLTVL.

This clonotype has a handful of counts. V and J are TRBV5-5 and TRBJ1-2; TRBD1 matches 7 bases. The germline V gene has CDR1 SGHKS and CDR2 YYEKEE (reference sequence). The CDR3 covers 15 residues. V shed 2 bases, J shed 4 bases, and the junction held 8 bases outside the gene matches. Written as DNA, the CDR3 is TGTGCCAGCAGCTTCGGGACAGATGTTCCCTATGGCTACACCTTC. Its protein is CASSFGTDVPYGYTF.

The chain recombines TRBV29-1 with TRBJ2-2; D ambiguous. Germline V gene sequence: CDR1 SQVTM, CDR2 ANQGSEA. This CDR3 is built from 12 residues. Deletions cut 7 bases from V and 1 base from J, with 7 bases between. CDR3 sequence reads: CSANRNTGELFF. The CDR3 DNA reads TGCAGCGCAAACAGGAACACCGGGGAGCTGTTTTTT.

The CDR3 region has the DNA TGTGCCAGCAGCCAAGATGTGGTATTCACAGATACGCAGTATTTT. Translated: CASSQDVVFTDTQYF. This chain joins TRBV14 and TRBJ2-3, with D unclear. This CDR3 spans 15 amino acids. CDR1 and CDR2 (germline): SGHDN, FVKESK. The V gene lost 0 bases and the J gene lost 2 bases, with 9 bases spanning the gap.

CDR3 protein: CSAKNRDRGLNEQFF. Written as DNA, the CDR3 is TGCAGTGCAAAGAACCGGGACAGGGGACTCAATGAGCAGTTCTTC. The rearrangement joins TRBV20-1 to TRBJ2-1, with TRBD1 identical over 10 bases. Germline CDR1 and CDR2: DFQATT and SNEGSKA (reference sequence). Trimming cost V 6 bases and J 6 bases; bases outside gene matches: 11. CDR3 length: 15 residues.

The sample holds many counts of this clonotype. The chain joins TRBV28 to TRBJ2-2; 8 nucleotides line up with TRBD1. The junction had 8 bases not matched to a gene; V was cut back by 7 bases and J by 7 bases. The CDR3 sequence is 14 residues long. The germline gives CDR1 MDHEN, CDR2 SYDVKM. CDR3 bases: TGTGCCAGCACCCTAAATACAGGGGGCGGGGAGCTGTTTTTT. Translating it yields CASTLNTGGGELFF. Combining the CDR3 with reference TRBV28 and TRBJ2-2 gives the whole variable domain DVKVTQSSRYLVKRTGEKVFLECVQDMDHENMFWYRQDPGLGLRLIYFSYDVKMKEKGDIPEGYSVSREKKERFSLILESASTNQTSMYLCASTLNTGGGELFFGEGSRLTVL.

This clonotype has a count of ten or more. This rearrangement joins TRBV27 to TRBJ2-3; the D gene could be TRBD1 or TRBD2 (5 bases each). Germline V CDR1 and CDR2: MNHEY, SMNVEV (reference sequence). This CDR3 contains 15 residues. Between the trimmed V and J ends, which lost 3 bases and 4 bases, there was a span of 14 bases. The CDR3 region has the DNA TGTGCCAGCAGTTTCCTCGGGGTAGGGGCAGATACGCAGTATTTT. Translation: CASSFLGVGADTQYF.

This clonotype was observed a few times. The chain's CDR3 is CASSLQATGTGELFF. CDR3 nucleotide sequence: TGTGCCAGCAGCCTTCAGGCTACGGGGACCGGGGAGCTGTTTTTT. This chain links TRBV11-2 with TRBJ2-2; D might be TRBD2 (5 bases). The CDR3 contains 15 residues. The V end lost 5 bases, the J end lost 5 bases, and 15 bases lay between the germline ends. CDR1 and CDR2 (germline): SGHAT, FQNNGV.

The genes are TRBV30 and TRBJ2-1, with TRBD2 matching over 9 bases. CDR1 is GTSNPN, CDR2 SVGIG, per germline (reference sequence). This CDR3 is 19 amino acids long. After removal of 3 bases from V and 3 bases from J, the junction contained 18 bases not matched to a gene. CDR3 in DNA: TGTGCCTGGAGCCACTTAGTGGGTTCCGCGGGAGGGGTCTACAATGAGCAGTTCTTC. Its protein product is CAWSHLVGSAGGVYNEQFF.

The table lists this clonotype with a few counts. The V call is TRBV25-1, the J call TRBJ2-7, with D unresolved. In germline, CDR1 is MGHDK, CDR2 SYGVNS. The CDR3 has 14 residues. V lost 7 bases and J 1 base, leaving 14 bases between the germline ends. In nucleotides, the CDR3 is TGTGCCAGCAAAATGAGTGGATCATCCTACGAGCAGTACTTC. This gives the protein CASKMSGSSYEQYF.

The chain has TRBV27 and TRBJ2-5; TRBD2 matches 8 bases. Germline lookup yields CDR1 MNHEY and CDR2 SMNVEV (reference sequence). The CDR3 runs to 16 residues. Unmatched junction bases numbered 10, after V lost 5 bases and J lost 2 bases. DNA for the CDR3: TGTGCCAGCAGTCCGCGGACTAGCAGGATACAAGAGACCCAGTACTTC. As protein: CASSPRTSRIQETQYF.

There are many counts of this clonotype. The chain employs TRBV2 and TRBJ1-2; D is unresolved. CDR3 size: 12 residues. V lost 6 bases, J lost 4 bases, and 9 bases lay in between. Germline V CDR1 and CDR2: SNHLY, FYNNEI. The CDR3 DNA is TGTGCCAGCAGAGGACTGAGCTATGGCTACACCTTC. Translated: CASRGLSYGYTF.

Only a few counts were recorded for this clonotype. The chain has TRBV7-3 and TRBJ2-1; TRBD2 agrees at 8 bases. Germline V gene sequence: CDR1 SGHTA, CDR2 FQGTGA. The CDR3 length is 13 residues. V lost 5 bases, J lost 9 bases, and 6 bases stayed unmatched. The CDR3 nucleotides are TGTGCCAGCAGCATTAGCGGGAACGGTGAGCAGTTCTTC. Translation: CASSISGNGEQFF.

This rearrangement joins TRBV14 to TRBJ1-1, with D unclear. There are 12 residues in the CDR3. V lost 5 bases to trimming and J lost 6 bases, with 10 bases between them. CDR1 SGHDN and CDR2 FVKESK come from the germline V gene. The CDR3 reads CASSGTGPEAFF. CDR3 DNA: TGTGCCAGCAGCGGTACCGGGCCTGAAGCTTTCTTT.

This clonotype was seen many times. The chain carries TRBV7-8 and TRBJ2-1, with no clear D. Trimming stripped 1 base from V and 0 bases from J, with 7 bases between. From germline, CDR1 is SGHVS and CDR2 FQNEAQ. The CDR3 contains 15 residues. The CDR3 reads CASSLEQSSYNEQFF. The CDR3 nucleotides read TGTGCCAGCAGCTTAGAACAGAGCTCCTACAATGAGCAGTTCTTC. Looking up the rest from reference TRBV7-8 and TRBJ2-1 gives the full variable domain: GAGVSQSPRYKVAKRGQDVALRCDPISGHVSLFWYQQALGQGPEFLTYFQNEAQLDKSGLPSDRFFAERPEGSVSTLKIQRTQQEDSAVYLCASSLEQSSYNEQFFGPGTRLTVL.

At least ten counts were recorded for this clonotype. V usage is TRBV5-1 and J usage is TRBJ2-5, with D unclear. Trimming stripped 0 bases from V and 7 bases from J, with 10 bases between. This CDR3 is built from 13 residues. Per the germline V gene, CDR1 is SGHRS and CDR2 is YFSETQ. This chain's CDR3 is CASSLELPGTQYF. In DNA, the CDR3 is TGCGCCAGCAGCTTGGAACTTCCCGGGACCCAGTACTTC. The variable domain in full, completed from reference TRBV5-1 and TRBJ2-5, reads KAGVTQTPRYLIKTRGQQVTLSCSPISGHRSVSWYQQTPGQGLQFLFEYFSETQRNKGNFPGRFSGRQFSNSRSEMNVSTLELGDSALYLCASSLELPGTQYFGPGTRLLVL.